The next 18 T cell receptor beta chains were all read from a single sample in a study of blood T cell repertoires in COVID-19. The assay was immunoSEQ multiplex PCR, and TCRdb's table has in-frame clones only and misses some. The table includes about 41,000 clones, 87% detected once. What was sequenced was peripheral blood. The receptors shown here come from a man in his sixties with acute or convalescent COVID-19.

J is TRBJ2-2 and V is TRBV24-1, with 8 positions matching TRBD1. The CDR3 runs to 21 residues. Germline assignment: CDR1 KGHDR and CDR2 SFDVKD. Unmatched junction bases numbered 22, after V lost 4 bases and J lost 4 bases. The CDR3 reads CATSDSGQGRRGPTPTGELFF. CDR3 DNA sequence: TGTGCCACCAGTGACTCCGGACAGGGCCGCAGGGGCCCCACCCCCACCGGGGAGCTGTTTTTT.

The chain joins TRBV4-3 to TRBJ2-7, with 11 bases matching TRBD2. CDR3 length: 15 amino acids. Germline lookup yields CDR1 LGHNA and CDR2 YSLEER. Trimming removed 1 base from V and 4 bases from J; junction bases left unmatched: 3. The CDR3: CASSQGRTSGYEQYF. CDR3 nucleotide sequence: TGCGCCAGCAGCCAAGGCAGGACTAGCGGGTACGAGCAGTACTTC.

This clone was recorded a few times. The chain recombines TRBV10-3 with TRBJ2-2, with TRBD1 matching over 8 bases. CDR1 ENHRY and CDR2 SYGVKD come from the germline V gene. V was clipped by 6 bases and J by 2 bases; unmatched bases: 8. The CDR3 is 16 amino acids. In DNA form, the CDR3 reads TGTGCCATCAGACCAGGACAGGGAGAAAACACCGGGGAGCTGTTTTTT. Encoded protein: CAIRPGQGENTGELFF.

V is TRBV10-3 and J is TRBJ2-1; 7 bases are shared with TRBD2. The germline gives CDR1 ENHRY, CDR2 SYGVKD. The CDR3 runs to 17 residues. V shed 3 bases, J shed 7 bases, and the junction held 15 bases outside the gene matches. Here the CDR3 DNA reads TGTGCCATCAGTGATGGTGGAGCGGGGCCTGGTGGGAATGAGCAGTTCTTC. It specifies CAISDGGAGPGGNEQFF.

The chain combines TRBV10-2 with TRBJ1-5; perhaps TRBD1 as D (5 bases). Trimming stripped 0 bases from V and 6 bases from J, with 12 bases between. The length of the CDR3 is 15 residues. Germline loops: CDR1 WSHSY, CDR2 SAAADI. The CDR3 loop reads CASSESGRQGQPQHF. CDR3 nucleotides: TGCGCCAGCAGTGAGTCGGGTAGGCAGGGTCAGCCCCAGCATTTT.

The CDR3 nucleotides are TGTGCCAGCAGCCGCGACAGGGGGGTCTCCGAGCAGTACTTC. Amino acid sequence: CASSRDRGVSEQYF. The chain couples TRBV7-7 to TRBJ2-7; 9 bases are shared with TRBD1. From germline, CDR1 is SSHAT and CDR2 FNYEAQ (reference sequence). V shed 5 bases and J 6 bases; nucleotides not matched to a gene: 8. The length of the CDR3 is 14 residues.

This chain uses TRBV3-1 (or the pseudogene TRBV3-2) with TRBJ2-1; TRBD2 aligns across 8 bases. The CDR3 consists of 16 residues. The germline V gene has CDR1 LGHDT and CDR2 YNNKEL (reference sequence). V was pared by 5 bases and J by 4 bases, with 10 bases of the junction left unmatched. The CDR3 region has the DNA TGTGCCAGCAGCGCCGATACAGCGGGAGCGTACAATGAGCAGTTCTTC. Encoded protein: CASSADTAGAYNEQFF.

The CDR3 region is CASSLGQAGNTIYF. The CDR3 DNA reads as TGTGCCAGCAGCCTCGGACAGGCTGGAAACACCATATATTTT. This chain connects TRBV6-5 to TRBJ1-3, with 7 nucleotides matching TRBD1. V lost 6 bases and J lost 2; bases outside the gene matches: 4. Germline V gene data show CDR1 as MNHEY and CDR2 as SVGAGI. The CDR3 sequence is 14 residues long.

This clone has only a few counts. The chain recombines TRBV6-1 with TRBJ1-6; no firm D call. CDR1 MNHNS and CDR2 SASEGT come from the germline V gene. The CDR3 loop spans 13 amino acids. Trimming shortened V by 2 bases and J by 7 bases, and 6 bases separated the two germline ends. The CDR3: CASSEYENSPLHF. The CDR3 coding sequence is TGTGCCAGCAGTGAATACGAGAATTCACCCCTCCACTTT.

CDR3 sequence reads: CASSLSSGVWQGSYNSPLHF. The DNA of the CDR3 is TGTGCCAGCAGTTTATCGTCTGGGGTGTGGCAGGGCTCCTATAATTCACCCCTCCACTTT. The V gene is TRBV27, the J gene TRBJ1-6; possibly TRBD1 for D (5 bases). Germline V gene lookup returns CDR1 MNHEY and CDR2 SMNVEV (reference sequence). Trimming removed 0 bases at V and 0 bases at J, with 18 bases between. The CDR3 is made up of 20 amino acids.

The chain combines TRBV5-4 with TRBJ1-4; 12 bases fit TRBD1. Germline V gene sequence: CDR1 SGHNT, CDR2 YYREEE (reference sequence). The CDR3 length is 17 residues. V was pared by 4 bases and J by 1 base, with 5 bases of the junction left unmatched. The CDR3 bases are TGTGCCAGCAGCCCGGGGGACAGGGGGCGAACTAATGAAAAACTGTTTTTT. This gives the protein CASSPGDRGRTNEKLFF.

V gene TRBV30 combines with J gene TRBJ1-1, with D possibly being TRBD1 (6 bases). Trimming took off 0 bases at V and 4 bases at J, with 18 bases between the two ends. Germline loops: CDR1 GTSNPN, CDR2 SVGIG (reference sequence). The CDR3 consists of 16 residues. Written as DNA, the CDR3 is TGTGCCTGGAGTGTACCGATTTTTCAGGGGTCCACTGAAGCTTTCTTT. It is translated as CAWSVPIFQGSTEAFF.

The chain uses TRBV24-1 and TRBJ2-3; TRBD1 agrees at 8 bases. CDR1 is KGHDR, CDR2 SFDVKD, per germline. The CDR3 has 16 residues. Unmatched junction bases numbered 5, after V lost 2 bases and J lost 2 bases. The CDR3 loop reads CATSDSRTGYTDTQYF. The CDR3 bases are TGTGCCACCAGTGATTCTCGGACAGGGTACACAGATACGCAGTATTTT.

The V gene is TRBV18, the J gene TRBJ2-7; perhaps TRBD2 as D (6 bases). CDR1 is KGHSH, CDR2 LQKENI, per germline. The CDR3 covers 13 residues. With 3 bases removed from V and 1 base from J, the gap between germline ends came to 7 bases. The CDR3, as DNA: TGTGCCAGCTCACCCGGGAGTTCCTACGAGCAGTACTTC. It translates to CASSPGSSYEQYF.

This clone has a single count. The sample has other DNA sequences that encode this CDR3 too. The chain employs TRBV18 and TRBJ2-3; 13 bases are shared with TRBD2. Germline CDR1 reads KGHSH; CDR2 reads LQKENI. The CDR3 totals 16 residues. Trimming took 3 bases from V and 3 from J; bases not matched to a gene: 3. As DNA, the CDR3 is TGTGCCAGCTCACCTGGGACTAGCGGGACAACAGATACGCAGTATTTT. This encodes CASSPGTSGTTDTQYF.

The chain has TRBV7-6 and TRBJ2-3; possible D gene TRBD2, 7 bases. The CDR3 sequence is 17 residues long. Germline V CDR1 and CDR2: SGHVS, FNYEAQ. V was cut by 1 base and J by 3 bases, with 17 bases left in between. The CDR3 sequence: CASSLGRPGGPTDTQYF. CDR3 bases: TGTGCCAGCAGCTTAGGAAGGCCGGGGGGCCCAACAGATACGCAGTATTTT.

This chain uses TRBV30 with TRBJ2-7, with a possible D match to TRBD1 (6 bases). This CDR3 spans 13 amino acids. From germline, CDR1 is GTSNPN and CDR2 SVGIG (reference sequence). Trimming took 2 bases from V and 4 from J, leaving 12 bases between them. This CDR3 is CAWSYRAPYEQYF. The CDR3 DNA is TGTGCCTGGAGTTACAGGGCCCCTTACGAGCAGTACTTC.

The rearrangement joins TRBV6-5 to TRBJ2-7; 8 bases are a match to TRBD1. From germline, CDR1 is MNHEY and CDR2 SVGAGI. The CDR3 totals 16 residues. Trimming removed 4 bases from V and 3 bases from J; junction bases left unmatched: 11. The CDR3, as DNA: TGTGCCAGCAGTTCCCCCCCAGGGGGCCTGTACTACGAGCAGTACTTC. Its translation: CASSSPPGGLYYEQYF.